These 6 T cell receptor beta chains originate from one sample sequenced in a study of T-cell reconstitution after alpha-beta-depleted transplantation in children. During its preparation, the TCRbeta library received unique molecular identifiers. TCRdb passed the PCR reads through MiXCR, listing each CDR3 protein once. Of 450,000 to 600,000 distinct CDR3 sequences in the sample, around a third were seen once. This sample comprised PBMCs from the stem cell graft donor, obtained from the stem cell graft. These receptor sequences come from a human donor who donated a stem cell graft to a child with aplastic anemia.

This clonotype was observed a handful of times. The CDR3 DNA reads TGTGCCTGCCACCGGGCCTTAGGGCTCTACGAGCAGTACTTC. Translated, it gives CACHRALGLYEQYF. The chain has TRBV30 and TRBJ2-7, with D unclear. Trimming cost V 6 bases and J 3 bases, with 18 bases left between them. This CDR3 has 14 residues. Germline values: CDR1 GTSNPN, CDR2 SVGIG (reference sequence). The complete variable domain, with remaining parts taken from reference TRBV30 and TRBJ2-7, reads SQTIHQWPATLVQPVGSPLSLECTVEGTSNPNLYWYRQAAGRGLQLLFYSVGIGQISSEVPQNLSASRPQDRQFILSSKKLLLSDSGFYLCACHRALGLYEQYFGPGTRLTVT.

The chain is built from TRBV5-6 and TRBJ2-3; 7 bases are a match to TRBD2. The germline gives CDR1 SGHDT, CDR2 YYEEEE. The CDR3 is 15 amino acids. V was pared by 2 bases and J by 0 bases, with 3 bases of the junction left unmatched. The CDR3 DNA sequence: TGTGCCAGCAGCTTCGCGGGACTAAGCACAGATACGCAGTATTTT. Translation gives CASSFAGLSTDTQYF.

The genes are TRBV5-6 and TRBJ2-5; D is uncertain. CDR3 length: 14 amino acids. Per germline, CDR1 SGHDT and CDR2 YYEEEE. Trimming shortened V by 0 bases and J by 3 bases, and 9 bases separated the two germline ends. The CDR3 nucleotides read TGTGCCAGCAGCTTGGTCACAGTAAAAGAGACCCAGTACTTC. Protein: CASSLVTVKETQYF.

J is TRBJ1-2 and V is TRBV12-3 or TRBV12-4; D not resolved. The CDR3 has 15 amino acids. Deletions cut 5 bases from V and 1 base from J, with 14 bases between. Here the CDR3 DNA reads TGTGCCAGCAGTACACCTGGACGGCGTAACTATGGCTACACCTTC. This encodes CASSTPGRRNYGYTF.

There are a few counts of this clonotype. This CDR3 is CAIRGVGLATNEKLFF. CDR3 sequence (DNA): TGTGCCATCCGAGGGGTGGGCTTAGCAACTAATGAAAAACTGTTTTTT. This chain uses TRBV10-3 with TRBJ1-4; TRBD1 is a possible D gene (5 bases). CDR1 ENHRY and CDR2 SYGVKD come from the germline V gene. This CDR3 contains 16 residues. With 8 bases removed from V and 0 bases from J, the gap between germline ends came to 16 bases.

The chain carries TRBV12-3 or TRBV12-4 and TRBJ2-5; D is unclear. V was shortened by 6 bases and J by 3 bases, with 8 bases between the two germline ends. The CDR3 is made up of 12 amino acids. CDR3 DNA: TGTGCCAGCAGGCAACTCGAAGAGACCCAGTACTTC. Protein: CASRQLEETQYF.